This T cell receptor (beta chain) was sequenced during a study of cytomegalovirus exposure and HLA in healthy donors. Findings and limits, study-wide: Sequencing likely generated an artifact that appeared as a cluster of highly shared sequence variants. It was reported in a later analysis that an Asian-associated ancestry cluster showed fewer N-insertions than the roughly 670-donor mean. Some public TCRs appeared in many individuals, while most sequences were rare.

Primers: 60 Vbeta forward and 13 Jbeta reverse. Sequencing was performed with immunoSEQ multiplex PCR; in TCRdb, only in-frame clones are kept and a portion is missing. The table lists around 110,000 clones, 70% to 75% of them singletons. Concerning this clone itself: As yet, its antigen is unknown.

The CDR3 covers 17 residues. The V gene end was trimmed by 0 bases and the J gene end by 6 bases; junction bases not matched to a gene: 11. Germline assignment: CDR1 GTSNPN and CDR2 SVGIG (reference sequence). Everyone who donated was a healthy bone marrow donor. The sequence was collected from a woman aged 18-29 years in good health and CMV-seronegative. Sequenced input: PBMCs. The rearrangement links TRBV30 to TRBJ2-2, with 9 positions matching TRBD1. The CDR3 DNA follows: TGTGCCTGGAGTGTACCTCTCGGGACAGGGTCATCCGGGGAGCTGTTTTTT. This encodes CAWSVPLGTGSSGELFF.